This entry describes one TCR beta chain. Its target antigen remains unknown. No much larger clonotype is one base removed from it; base qualities were not supplied. These data originate in a study of regulatory T cells in long-lasting Graves disease (dated by TCRdb to the early 2020s). For the study in its entirety: Patients with newly diagnosed Graves' disease had been on antithyroid drugs for under 3 months. TCR sequencing covered about 13 persistent and some 20 newly diagnosed Graves' disease patients, 33 samples in total. This study used TCR sequencing and RNA sequencing of peripheral blood to compare persistent Graves' disease patients against newly diagnosed Graves' disease patients. The study was registered as a clinical trial and conducted in China. What the research found in general, with its limitations: As a limitation, the authors acknowledged that the small sample size may reduce accuracy. Compared with newly diagnosed patients, patients with persistent Graves' disease had lower TCR Shannon entropy and fewer highly expanded clones, which suggests clonal expansion. More public clonotypes were shared among persistent patients (roughly 2,900) than among newly diagnosed patients (roughly 1,000). Peripheral blood alone was examined, since thyroid tissue, which constituted the primary lesion, could not be accessed. Sequencing and analysis were limited to the TCR beta chain.

Libraries were built with multiplex PCR. For sequencing, an Illumina HiSeq 4000 was employed. TCR beta libraries were built with iRepertoire HTBI primers and Arm-PCR amplification of CDR3 regions. Before sequencing, the PCR products underwent gel purification. Concerning the study's data processing: Across samples, around 62 TRBV and 14 TRBJ segments were identified and used for gene usage analysis of CDR3 amino acid clonotypes. COPE and FqMerger were used to merge the filtered high-quality paired reads into contigs. Contigs were aligned with BLAST to IMGT TRBV, TRBD and TRBJ reference genes, and CDR3 was defined per IMGT. Any clonotype with a frequency above 0.1% was classified as a highly expanded clone. Shannon entropy served as the measure of repertoire diversity, while the Gini coefficient captured V-J evenness. Clonotypes shared by more than one individual were considered public. The raw public data were reprocessed by TCRdb itself: fastp quality trimming at Q25, MiXCR clonotype calling, in-frame beta chains only. A single entry per CDR3 protein holds the most common genes and DNA from its merged rows. In this record, the V and J calls reflect TCRdb's handling and not the investigators' own analysis. Recorded for this sample are 530,000 or so distinct CDR3 sequences; approximately 13% of them occurred a single time. The ten largest clones take up 8% to 10% of the sample.

The time point label on this specimen signifies: newly diagnosed GD, antithyroid drugs for less than 3 months. For both TCR sequencing and RNA sequencing, RNA was extracted from PBMCs in TRIzol. Graves' disease was diagnosed according to American Thyroid Association guidelines. Recruitment of patients was carried out at an endocrinology department in Xi'an, China. From each patient, approximately 10 milliliters of peripheral blood was collected into an EDTA anticoagulant tube. Ficoll Paque Plus density gradient separation was used to isolate PBMCs, and no additional T cell sorting was done. An Agilent 2100 Bioanalyzer and agarose gel were used to check RNA quality, and a NanoDrop 2000 was used to measure RNA concentration. The same sample was also studied in work on T cells in Graves' hyperthyroidism and ophthalmopathy. The second study also describes: Stable Graves' hyperthyroidism was defined as the absence of progression to ophthalmopathy over 18 months of follow-up. The hyperthyroidism patients were between 18 and 65 years old and newly diagnosed, with a disease duration of less than 2 months. The study excluded patients with uncontrolled infections, other autoimmune diseases, pregnancy or lactation. Diagnoses were based on clinical symptoms, serum thyroxine and TRAb, thyroid ultrasound and orbital computed tomography. The TCR CDR3 was subjected to a first round of RT-PCR using the HTBI primer set and the Qiagen OneStep RT-PCR kit. Most expanded thyroid clonotypes (frequency above 0.001) were also found in blood, which suggests that blood repertoires may mirror thyroid immune responses. In cross-validation, a model built on a 13 V-J signature told ophthalmopathy apart from stable hyperthyroidism with over 85% sensitivity and approximately 81% specificity, and in testing the same model reached 80%/75%. In validation, the model predicted progression to ophthalmopathy with 55% to 71% sensitivity and less than 80% specificity, a median of 6.5 months before onset. TCR V-J signatures able to tell the groups apart were searched for in a discovery cohort of 90 to 100 patients, of whom fewer than 45 had Graves' ophthalmopathy and around 58 had stable Graves' hyperthyroidism. An independent validation cohort of fewer than 20 hyperthyroidism patients and 17 patients who later progressed to ophthalmopathy tested prospective prediction of ophthalmopathy. The roughly 100 discovery patients were randomly divided into training and test sets at a 7:3 ratio. In more than 5 Graves' hyperthyroidism patients, the study also compared T-cell repertoires from thyroid tissue with T-cell repertoires from blood. After blood sampling, hyperthyroidism patients were treated with methimazole at a starting dose of 30 mg daily, and ophthalmopathy patients were treated with high-dose intravenous methylprednisolone. A second multiplex PCR round built the libraries, followed by size selection and purification. The libraries were sequenced on an Illumina HiSeq2000 using paired-end 100 bp reads. SOAPnuke was used to process the raw data, with reads discarded if the reads contained adapters or uncalled bases, had a mean Phred below 15, or lacked an exact constant-primer or identifier match. High-quality paired reads were merged with COPE v1.2.5, and unique nucleotide sequences were defined as clonotypes. MiTCR v1.1 was used to align the clonotypes against IMGT TRBV, TRBD and TRBJ reference segments. The analysis included only V-J combinations with a frequency above 0.0001, which together covered approximately 99% of the repertoires. A TCS score was defined as the ratio between F50 (clonal expansion) and ExV (chaos), using BLOSUM62-based TCRdist between CDR3 peptides within each V-J. Welch's t-statistics and random forest reduced approximately 520 V-J features to roughly 13, which were used in a naive Bayes classifier (R e1071). Sample size was not statistically predetermined, and investigators were not blinded to group allocation. The paper describes TCR Vbeta CDR3 sequencing of more than 120 peripheral blood samples, made up of approximately 40 ophthalmopathy patients, roughly 80 hyperthyroidism patients and 17 progressor patients.

This receptor was obtained from a man younger than 45 with Graves disease. Donor details come from another sample of the same person, matched by shared clones. The specimen comprised peripheral blood mononuclear cells (PBMCs), sampled at new diagnosis, from a patient treated with antithyroid drugs.

The CDR3 region reads CASALPGLPYEQYF. The bases read TGTGCCAGCGCCCTTCCGGGTCTTCCCTACGAGCAGTACTTC. The V and J segments used are TRBV25-1 and TRBJ2-7; too little of a D gene remains to name it. The germline V gene provides CDR1 MGHDK and CDR2 SYGVNS. Measured from the cysteine to the phenylalanine, the CDR3 is 14 residues long. Here the CDR3 DNA is all that survives: 42 bases in frame from base 1. V drops 8 bases and J drops 2 bases, leaving 16 bases in between.